Listed below are T cell receptor delta chains from one sample, sequenced in a study of gamma-delta T cells after stem cell transplantation. With CATT, TCRdb re-called clones from the RT-PCR reads. The top ten hold less than 4.5% of the sample, which has approximately 14,000 delta-chain clones, more than 30% seen once. Sequenced input: gamma-delta T cells. The receptors here all came from a human donor. It is not recorded whose cells these are; they may come from a transplant donor. CDR3s include the opening cysteine and the closing phenylalanine or tryptophan. A D gene is named only where the DNA matches it firmly. For some rows the clone size is stated as once, few or many, or as a class when expanded; others skip it.

>TRDV2|TRDJ3|-|few
TGTGCCTGTGACCAGGGTACTGGTCTTATAAGCTCCTGGGACACCCGACAGATGTTTTTC
CACDQGTGLISSWDTRQMFF
>TRDV1|TRDJ3|TRDD3|-
TGTGCTCTTGGGGAACGTTTTGCCTCATCTGGGGGATACTTAGAGGCCTCCTGGGACACCCGACAGATGTTTTTC
CALGERFASSGGYLEASWDTRQMFF
>TRDV1|TRDJ1|-|-
TGTGCTCTTGGGGAAATGGCCTTCCTTGGGGATAAGGGCGATAAACTCATCTTT
CALGEMAFLGDKGDKLIF
>TRDV3|TRDJ1|TRDD3|-
TGTGCCTTTACAGGCCACTTCCTCCAGTCCACCTTTACTGGGGGATACCCCCGGTGGACCGATAAACTCATCTTT
CAFTGHFLQSTFTGGYPRWTDKLIF
>TRDV1|TRDJ1|TRDD3|few
TGTGCTCTTGGGGAACTAACCTACGGCTGGGGGTTTGGCACCGATAAACTCATCTTT
CALGELTYGWGFGTDKLIF
>TRDV1|TRDJ1|-|-
TGTGCTCGTGGGGCCCCGACGGCAAAACTCATCTTT
CARGAPTAKLIF
>TRDV2|TRDJ3|TRDD3|few
TGTGCCTGTGACACCTCGGGGATACCCCTTAGCTCCTGGGACACCCGACAGATGTTTTTC
CACDTSGIPLSSWDTRQMFF
>TRDV1|TRDJ3|TRDD3|-
TGTGCTCTTGGGGAAAATCGTCTGGGGGATCGGGCCTATCTCTCCTGGGACACCCGACAGATGTTTTTC
CALGENRLGDRAYLSWDTRQMFF
>TRDV2|TRDJ2|TRDD3|few
TGTGCCTACTGTACTGGGGGAGCTTTGACAGCACAACTCTTCTTT
CAYCTGGALTAQLFF
>TRDV1|TRDJ1|-|-
TGTGCTCCTGGGACTTCTCGGTGGGGGCCTATTAACGTATACACCGATAAACTCATCTTT
CAPGTSRWGPINVYTDKLIF
>TRDV1|TRDJ2|TRDD3|-
TGTGCTCTTGGGGAACTCCCTACAATCCCGTACTGGGGGCTCCACAGGGGTCCTTTGACAGCACAACTCTTCTTT
CALGELPTIPYWGLHRGPLTAQLFF
>TRDV1|TRDJ1|-|-
TGTGCTCTTGGGGACACGTCGGTGGGGACCTTCACCGATAAACTCATCTTT
CALGDTSVGTFTDKLIF
>TRDV3|TRDJ1|-|once
TGTGCCTGTGGGGGGTACACCGATAAACTCATCTTT
CACGGYTDKLIF
>TRDV3|TRDJ2|-|-
TGTGCCTTTAGAATCACCTACGCTTGGGGATTCCAGAGCTTGACAGCACAACTCTTCTTT
CAFRITYAWGFQSLTAQLFF
>TRDV2|TRDJ3|TRDD3|-
TGTGCCTGTGACACCGCGCACTGGGGGATCCTCTATCTCCCCTGGGACACCCGACCGATGTTTTTC
CACDTAHWGILYLPWDTRPMFF
>TRDV2|TRDJ3|TRDD3|-
TGTGCCTGTGACACCTGGGGGACAAGCTCCTGGGACACCCGACAGATGTTTTTC
CACDTWGTSSWDTRQMFF
>TRDV2|TRDJ3|-|few
TGTGCCTGTGACACAAGGTCGGGGCCACGAAAGGGCTCCTGGGACACCCGACAGATGTTTTTC
CACDTRSGPRKGSWDTRQMFF
>TRDV2|TRDJ3|TRDD3|-
TGTGCCCGTGACCTACTGGGGGATACGAGCTCCTGGGACACCCGACAGATGTTTTTC
CARDLLGDTSSWDTRQMFF
>TRDV2|TRDJ1|TRDD3|few
TGTGCCTGTGAAGGGACTGGGGGATACACCGATAAACTCATCTTT
CACEGTGGYTDKLIF
>TRDV3|TRDJ1|-|few
TGTGCCTTTAGACCCGGGGACCTGCCGTACACCGATAAACTCATCTTT
CAFRPGDLPYTDKLIF
>TRDV1|TRDJ1|TRDD3|-
TGTGCTCTTGGGGAATTACCTCCGAAACTGGCCTTCCTGTCCTTTGGGGGATACTACACCGATAAACTCATCTTT
CALGELPPKLAFLSFGGYYTDKLIF
>TRDV2|TRDJ2|-|-
TGTGCCTGTGACACTGGCGTGAGAGGAGCTTTGACAGCACAACTCTTCTTT
CACDTGVRGALTAQLFF
>TRDV2|TRDJ3|TRDD3|few
TGTGCCTGTGACTTTTTACTGGGGGATACTGACTGGGACACCCGACAGATGTTTTTC
CACDFLLGDTDWDTRQMFF
>TRDV3|TRDJ1|TRDD3|-
TGTGCCTCTAAAATCCCCACCTTCGAGGACTACGTCGAGTTATTTACTGGGGGATACGGGGGGAACACCGATAAACTCATCTTT
CASKIPTFEDYVELFTGGYGGNTDKLIF
>TRDV1|TRDJ1|TRDD3|-
TGTGCTATTGAAACTCTTATGGGGGATGGGATCCCGTACACCGATAAACTCATCTTT
CAIETLMGDGIPYTDKLIF
>TRAV29/DV5|TRDJ2|-|-
TGTGCAGCAAGCGCGCCTCTGGGCCTGGGTACCTCTATGACAGCACAACTCTTCTTT
CAASAPLGLGTSMTAQLFF
>TRDV1|TRDJ1|TRDD3|few
TGTGCTCTTGGGGAAGTGGGGGGGATACTACGAACCGATAAACTCATCTTT
CALGEVGGILRTDKLIF